A single sample gave rise to the 2 T cell receptor beta chains below, sequenced in a study of Graves' ophthalmopathy and Graves' hyperthyroidism. Investigators amplified TCR beta CDR3 regions from RNA transcripts. After a first-round RT-PCR with HTBI primers, a second-round multiplex PCR was run. TCRdb reprocessed the multiplex PCR reads via MiXCR and lists one record per CDR3 protein. The sample records hundreds of thousands of distinct CDR3 sequences, 35% to 50% being singletons. Sequences were obtained from peripheral blood. The receptors here all came from an adult man with Graves' ophthalmopathy.

The table lists this clonotype with a few counts. V is TRBV27 and J is TRBJ1-2, with D hard to call. The germline V and J ends were trimmed by 6 bases and 4 bases, with 15 bases remaining between them. The germline V gene encodes CDR1 MNHEY and CDR2 SMNVEV (reference sequence). The CDR3 contains 14 residues. The CDR3 DNA follows: TGTGCCAGCAGGTCTCACTCCACTCGCTATGGCTACACCTTC. Protein: CASRSHSTRYGYTF.

The V call is TRBV15, the J call TRBJ2-7, with 9 nucleotides matching TRBD1. The ends lost 4 bases at V and 2 bases at J; junction bases unmatched: 6. This CDR3 spans 15 amino acids. Germline assignment: CDR1 LNHNV and CDR2 YYDKDF (reference sequence). CDR3 nucleotide sequence: TGTGCCACCAGCACCTCGGGACAGGGCACCTACGAGCAGTACTTC. It yields the protein CATSTSGQGTYEQYF.